The T cell receptor (beta chain) under discussion was sequenced for a study of vaccination and CD4 T cells after COVID-19 (dated 2022 in TCRdb). As for the study more broadly: SARS-CoV-2 positivity had been established in the convalescent patients by nasal swab PCR, and mild disease was recorded in several of these patients and severe disease in one. The convalescent cohort comprised six males and four females, including two Hispanic individuals, seven Caucasians, two Asians and one multiracial person. Participants received two doses of either the Pfizer-BioNTech BNT162b2 vaccine (n=8) or the Moderna mRNA-1273 vaccine (n=2). Post-COVID blood samples were collected from convalescent patients a median of roughly 100 days after diagnosis, with a range of roughly 30 to 161 days. Post-vaccine blood samples were obtained a median of around 74 days after the second vaccine dose, with a range of roughly 14 to 241 days. For stimulating the cultures, overlapping spike peptide pools were used, derived from SARS-CoV-2 as well as from the common cold coronaviruses HCoV-NL63, HCoV-OC43 and HCoV-229E. Control cultures used a CEFX viral epitope pool as positive control, an HIV-1 Nef peptide pool as negative control, or no peptide. In about 11 COVID-19 convalescent patients and a handful of infection-naive healthy vaccine recipients, the spike-specific CD4+ TCR repertoire before mRNA vaccination was compared with the repertoire after mRNA vaccination. Study-wide findings and limitations: Of the vaccine-specific clones found in convalescent patients, nearly all (304 of 307) were mono-reactive for SARS-CoV-2 spike instead of being cross-reactive with common cold coronaviruses. Although the median number of SARS-CoV-2-reactive clonotypes went up from fewer than 25 after infection to 35 to 40 after vaccination, the increase was not significant. The number of convalescent patients in the study was relatively small, and the study did not examine early timepoints following natural infection. Among the post-vaccine SARS-CoV-2-reactive clones in convalescent patients, a median about 89% showed up only after vaccination, which suggests vaccine-specific priming.

The treatment or condition label on this specimen signifies: approximately nine-day PBMC culture with coronavirus spike peptide pools or control peptides (ViraFEST assay). To expand antigen-specific T cells with peptide pools and then pick out the expanded clonotypes through TCR sequencing, the study relied on the ViraFEST assay. The convalescent patients' positive SARS-CoV-2 PCR tests fell between March and December 2020, which was before the Alpha, Beta and Delta variants emerged in the United States. Each well held some 2 million PBMCs cultured with approximately 10 ug/ml peptide pools in IMDM containing roughly 4.7% human AB serum and roughly 9 IU/ml IL-2. On days 3 and 7, half of the culture medium was replaced with fresh IL-2-containing medium. CD4+ T cells were isolated after approximately 10 days of culture through negative selection using the EasySep CD4+ T cell isolation kit. Ficoll-Paque Plus gradient centrifugation was used to isolate PBMCs from whole blood, and the isolated PBMCs were then either used fresh or cryopreserved at -140C. Each culture condition was generally run in triplicate wells.

This clonotype was counted a few times. The antigen it recognizes is unknown. There are no base qualities to consult, and no much larger clone falls within one base. The CDR3 runs 13 residues from the cysteine to the phenylalanine. The sequence is cut down to CDR3 DNA, 39 bases in frame from base 1. Trimming costs V 3 bases and J 14 bases, and their ends lie 14 bases apart. The germline V gene yields MNHNS for CDR1 and SASEGT for CDR2. The protocol used for the library was PCR. At the Johns Hopkins FTIC core, DNA from the cultured CD4+ T cells underwent TCR sequencing with the Oncomine TCR Beta short-read assay. Genomic DNA was extracted from the cultured CD4+ T cells with the QIAamp micro DNA kit. Oncomine TCR Beta libraries from cultured CD4+ T cells were pooled using unique dual indexes and sequenced on an Illumina iSeq 100. In the paper's pipeline: Non-productive sequences were removed, and CDR3s that did not start with C, did not end with F or W, or were shorter than 7 amino acids were discarded. Antigen-specific clonotypes were identified using the MANAFEST web application through comparison of peptide-stimulated wells with reference and other culture wells. Positive clones required FDR below 0.05, an odds ratio above 5, and productive frequency above 0.1% in at least two of three replicate wells. Cross-reactive clonotypes were defined as significantly expanded in both SARS-CoV-2 spike wells and at least one common cold coronavirus spike condition. Using R version 3.6.1, CDR3 homology was evaluated through Levenshtein distances (stringdist) along with unrooted phylogenetic trees (ape). The public reads were quality trimmed at Q25 with fastp and then assembled into clones with MiXCR by TCRdb, keeping productive beta chains. Here each entry gathers all rows of one CDR3 protein and keeps the most common genes and DNA. The V and J calls shown here were made by TCRdb, not taken from the authors' results. For this sample there are approximately 10,000 distinct CDR3 sequences; over 55% appear just once. Together, the top ten hold less than 15% of the sample.

The rearrangement joined TRBV6-1 to TRBJ1-6; a confident D gene designation cannot be given. The receptor was derived from a human donor who had recovered from COVID-19. The specimen sequenced was CD4+ T cells from blood, cultured in vitro. CDR3 sequence: CASSDRPPGSLHF. The bases are TGTGCCAGCAGTGACAGACCGCCCGGGTCCCTCCACTTT.